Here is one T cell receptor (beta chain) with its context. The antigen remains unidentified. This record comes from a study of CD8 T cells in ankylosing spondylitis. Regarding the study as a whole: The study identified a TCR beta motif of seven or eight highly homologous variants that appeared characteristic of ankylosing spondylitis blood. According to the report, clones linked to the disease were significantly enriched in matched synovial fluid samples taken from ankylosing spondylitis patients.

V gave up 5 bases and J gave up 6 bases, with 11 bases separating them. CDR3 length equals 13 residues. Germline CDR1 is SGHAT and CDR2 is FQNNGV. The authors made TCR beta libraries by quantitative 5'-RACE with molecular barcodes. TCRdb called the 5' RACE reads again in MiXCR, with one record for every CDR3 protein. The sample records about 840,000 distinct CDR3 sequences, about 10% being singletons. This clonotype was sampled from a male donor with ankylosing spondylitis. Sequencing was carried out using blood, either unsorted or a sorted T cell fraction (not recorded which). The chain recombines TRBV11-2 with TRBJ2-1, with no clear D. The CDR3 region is CASSPQEPNEQFF. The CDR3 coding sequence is TGTGCCAGCAGCCCGCAAGAGCCCAATGAGCAGTTCTTC.